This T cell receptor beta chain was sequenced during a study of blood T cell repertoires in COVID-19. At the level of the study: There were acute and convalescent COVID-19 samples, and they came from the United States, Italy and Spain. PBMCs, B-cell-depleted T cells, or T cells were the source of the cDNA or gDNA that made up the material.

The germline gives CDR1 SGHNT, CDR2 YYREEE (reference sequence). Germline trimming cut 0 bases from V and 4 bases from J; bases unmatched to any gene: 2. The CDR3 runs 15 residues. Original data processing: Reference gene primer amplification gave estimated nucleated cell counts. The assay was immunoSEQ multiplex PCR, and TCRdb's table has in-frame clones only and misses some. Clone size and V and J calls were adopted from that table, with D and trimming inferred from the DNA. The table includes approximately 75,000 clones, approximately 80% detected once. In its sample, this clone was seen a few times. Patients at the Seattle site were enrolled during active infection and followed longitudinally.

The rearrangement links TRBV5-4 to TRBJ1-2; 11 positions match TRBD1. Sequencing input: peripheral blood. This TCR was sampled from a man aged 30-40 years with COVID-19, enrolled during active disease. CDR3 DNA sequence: TGTGCCAGCAGCTTGGCGGGGACAGGGGGCTATGGCTACACCTTC. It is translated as CASSLAGTGGYGYTF.